Listed below are T cell receptor beta chains from one sample, sequenced in a study of CD8 T cells in ankylosing spondylitis. From the 5' RACE reads, TCRdb called clonotypes with MiXCR, one entry per CDR3 protein. The data show roughly 120,000 distinct CDR3 sequences, roughly 13% seen once. The sequencing input was blood, either unsorted or a sorted T cell fraction (not recorded which). The receptors were gathered from a female donor with ankylosing spondylitis or in good health (not recorded which). The CDR3 runs from the conserved cysteine through the conserved F or W. The D gene is left open where the match is weak. Not every row has a clone size; where given, it reads once, few, many or a size class.

D,V,J,size,DNA,CDR3
NA,TRBV29-1,TRBJ1-1,many,TGCAGCGTTGCCTCCAATCAACGCCCTGAAGCTTTCTTT,CSVASNQRPEAFF
TRBD1,TRBV29-1,TRBJ1-1,few,TGCAGCGTTGTACGGACAGGGGTATTCACTGAAGCTTTCTTT,CSVVRTGVFTEAFF
NA,TRBV20-1,TRBJ2-7,many,TGCAGTGCTAGAGATGAGCGAGGAAGCGAGCAGTACTTC,CSARDERGSEQYF
NA,TRBV20-1,TRBJ1-6,NA,TGCAGTGCTAGACGCATCGTTTCATGGGGGGAGGGAAGTTCACCCCTCCACTTT,CSARRIVSWGEGSSPLHF
TRBD1,TRBV20-1,TRBJ1-2,few,TGCAGTGACCGCCCGGGACAGGGGTCTCCCATTAGGGGCTACACCTTC,CSDRPGQGSPIRGYTF
NA,TRBV7-9,TRBJ1-5,few,TGTGCCAGCAGCTTAGACGCGGTGACAGCCTCCCTCCAGCATTTT,CASSLDAVTASLQHF
NA,TRBV25-1,TRBJ2-7,many,TGTGCCAGCAGCCGAATGGCTGGACTTAGCTACTACGAGCAGTACTTC,CASSRMAGLSYYEQYF
TRBD1,TRBV30,TRBJ1-5,NA,TGTGCCTGGAGCAAAACGGGGCAGGGGGCCAATCAGCCCCAGCATTTT,CAWSKTGQGANQPQHF
NA,TRBV7-9,TRBJ1-2,few,TGTGCCAGCAGCTTAGAATCCAGGGGCCGCGGCTACACCTTC,CASSLESRGRGYTF
TRBD2,TRBV12-3/TRBV12-4,TRBJ2-4,NA,TGTGCCAGCGGTTTATCTAGCGGGGGGGCCAAAAACATTCAGTACTTC,CASGLSSGGAKNIQYF
NA,TRBV4-2,TRBJ2-5,many,TGTGCCAGCAGCCAGGACGGGTCGGGATCCCAGTACTTC,CASSQDGSGSQYF
NA,TRBV5-1,TRBJ1-2,few,TGCGCCAGCAGCTTGGACAGGGTTCTTGGCTACACCTTC,CASSLDRVLGYTF
NA,TRBV28,TRBJ1-1,few,TGTGCCAGCTGGGGCACTGAAGCTTTCTTT,CASWGTEAFF
TRBD2,TRBV20-1,TRBJ2-1,NA,TGCAGTGCTAGATATCCCAGCGGGATCTACAATGAGCAGTTCTTC,CSARYPSGIYNEQFF
TRBD1,TRBV20-1,TRBJ1-5,many,TGCAGTGCAAAACAGGGGGCGAGCAATCAGCCCCAGCATTTT,CSAKQGASNQPQHF
NA,TRBV7-2,TRBJ2-5,NA,TGTGCCAGCAGCCCGAGGACTACGCAAGAGACCCAGTACTTC,CASSPRTTQETQYF
NA,TRBV15,TRBJ1-6,many,TGTGCCACCAGCAGAGATCGTAGTGGGACAACACCCCTCCACTTT,CATSRDRSGTTPLHF
NA,TRBV28,TRBJ1-4,NA,TGTACCAGCAGTTTATTATATGAAAAACTGTTTTTT,CTSSLLYEKLFF
NA,TRBV11-2,TRBJ1-1,NA,TGTGCCAGCAGCGCCCAGGGTGGCGGTGAAGCTTTCTTT,CASSAQGGGEAFF
NA,TRBV27,TRBJ2-1,NA,TGTGCCAGCCGAATGGTGGGGTTTGGAGATGAGCAGTTCTTC,CASRMVGFGDEQFF
NA,TRBV20-1,TRBJ2-5,NA,TGCAGTGCCGTACAAATCGGGACCCAAGAGACCCAGTACTTC,CSAVQIGTQETQYF
NA,TRBV9,TRBJ2-3,many,TGTGCCAGCAGCGTACTCTCACAGGGTCGGGCGGATACGCAGTATTTT,CASSVLSQGRADTQYF
TRBD2,TRBV20-1,TRBJ2-2,few,TGCAGTGCCCCTCTTCTAGCGGGAGGCGGGGAGCTGTTTTTT,CSAPLLAGGGELFF
NA,TRBV10-2,TRBJ2-1,few,TGCGCCAGCAGTGAGTCGGGGGATAGCTCCTACAATGAGCAGTTCTTC,CASSESGDSSYNEQFF
TRBD2,TRBV20-1,TRBJ2-3,many,TGCAGTGCTAGTAGGCTAGCGGGAGGTACAGATACGCAGTATTTT,CSASRLAGGTDTQYF
TRBD1,TRBV7-2,TRBJ2-7,few,TGTGCCAGCAGCTTAGCGATCCGGGGACAGCATCATGTGGACGAGCAGTACTTC,CASSLAIRGQHHVDEQYF
TRBD1,TRBV12-3/TRBV12-4,TRBJ2-7,NA,TGTGCCAGCAGTTCACGACCGGGACAGGGAGAGAAGCAGTACTTC,CASSSRPGQGEKQYF
TRBD2,TRBV7-6,TRBJ2-1,NA,TGTGCCAGCAGCTTAGCACTCCGAGGGGCGGGAGATCCCTACAATGAGCAGTTCTTC,CASSLALRGAGDPYNEQFF
TRBD2,TRBV7-2,TRBJ2-2,few,TGTGCCAGCAGCACCACTAGCGGGAGAGTCACCGGGGAGCTGTTTTTT,CASSTTSGRVTGELFF
NA,TRBV10-3,TRBJ1-1,many,TGTGCCATCAGGGACACGGTGAACACTGAAGCTTTCTTT,CAIRDTVNTEAFF
NA,TRBV28,TRBJ2-1,NA,TGTGCCAGCAGTCCGCGAGGGCTAGCTGTTAGCTCCTACAATGAGCAGTTCTTC,CASSPRGLAVSSYNEQFF
NA,TRBV7-7,TRBJ2-1,many,TGTGCTAGCAGCTTAACTAATCTACCATACAATGAGCAGTTCTTC,CASSLTNLPYNEQFF
NA,TRBV20-1,TRBJ1-1,NA,TGCAGTGCTAGCCCGTCTGGGTCAGTGAACACTGAAGCTTTCTTT,CSASPSGSVNTEAFF
NA,TRBV25-1,TRBJ2-7,many,TGTGCCAGCAGTTTTCCGGGGAAGTACGAGCAGTACTTC,CASSFPGKYEQYF
NA,TRBV12-3/TRBV12-4,TRBJ2-3,NA,TGTGCCAGCAAGTTGGCAGATACGCAGTATTTT,CASKLADTQYF
NA,TRBV20-1,TRBJ2-5,NA,TGCAGTGCTACTCCAACGTCGGCAGGGGAGCAAGAGACCCAGTACTTC,CSATPTSAGEQETQYF
TRBD1,TRBV15,TRBJ1-2,many,TGTGCCACCAGCAGACCCTCCGGACAGGGGGCTTATGGCTACACCTTC,CATSRPSGQGAYGYTF
NA,TRBV20-1,TRBJ2-1,NA,TGCAGTGCCCCCTCACAGGGCTCGTTCAATGAGCAGTTCTTC,CSAPSQGSFNEQFF
TRBD2,TRBV12-3/TRBV12-4,TRBJ2-3,many,TGTGCCACCGCCTTACTAGCGGGAGTAGATACGCAGTATTTT,CATALLAGVDTQYF
NA,TRBV11-2,TRBJ1-6,NA,TGTGCCAGCAGGTTCAGGGGCCGGAATTCACCCCTCCACTTT,CASRFRGRNSPLHF
TRBD1,TRBV5-1,TRBJ1-2,few,TGCGCCAGCAGTCCAACAGGGGAGTATGGCTACACCTTC,CASSPTGEYGYTF
TRBD1,TRBV29-1,TRBJ2-1,few,TGCAGCGTTGAACGACAGGGGAATAGCAATGAGCAGTTCTTC,CSVERQGNSNEQFF
TRBD2,TRBV5-1,TRBJ2-3,many,TGCGCCAGCAGCTTCCGGCGGGAGGGTTTTGACACAGATACGCAGTATTTT,CASSFRREGFDTDTQYF
NA,TRBV7-2,TRBJ2-7,NA,TGTGCCAGCAGCTTACAGGGTTTTAGCGAGCAGTACTTC,CASSLQGFSEQYF
NA,TRBV7-8,TRBJ1-2,NA,TGTGCCAGCAGGCCAGAGGACATCTTATATAACTATGGCTACACCTTC,CASRPEDILYNYGYTF
NA,TRBV20-1,TRBJ1-1,NA,TGCAGTGCTAGCTTTCCGCGGGTAAAGAACACTGAAACTTTCTTT,CSASFPRVKNTETFF
NA,TRBV20-1,TRBJ1-2,NA,TGCAGTGCTAGGGCATTACAGGGCCTCGGGGGCTACACCTTC,CSARALQGLGGYTF
NA,TRBV29-1,TRBJ2-3,few,TGCAGCGTTGAAGGGGGAACGGGCGCAGATACGCAGTATTTT,CSVEGGTGADTQYF
NA,TRBV7-3,TRBJ2-1,NA,TGTGCCAGCAGCTTTGGTAGCGGTAACAATGAGCAGTTCTTC,CASSFGSGNNEQFF
NA,TRBV12-3/TRBV12-4,TRBJ1-6,many,TGTGCCAGCAGTTTGGGAGGGAGCTCCTATAATTCACCCCTCCACTTT,CASSLGGSSYNSPLHF
NA,TRBV5-1,TRBJ2-3,many,TGCGCCAGCAGCCAAAAGGATACGCAGTATTTT,CASSQKDTQYF
TRBD2,TRBV5-1,TRBJ2-5,many,TGCGCCAGCAGCTTGCTCGGACTAGCGGGGTTAGAGACCCAGTACTTC,CASSLLGLAGLETQYF
TRBD2,TRBV27,TRBJ2-1,few,TGTGCCAGCAGTTTATCCCCTAAAGCGGGGGGGCTCTATGAGCAGTTCTTC,CASSLSPKAGGLYEQFF
TRBD2,TRBV20-1,TRBJ2-1,NA,TGCAGTGCTAGACCGCAATCAGGCCTGGCGGGAGGGGAGCAATTCTTC,CSARPQSGLAGGEQFF
NA,TRBV12-3/TRBV12-4,TRBJ1-3,many,TGTGCCAGCAGTTGGCAACAGGGATGGGGAAACACCATATATTTT,CASSWQQGWGNTIYF
TRBD2,TRBV20-1,TRBJ2-3,few,TGCAGTGCAAGACAGACTATAGCGGGGTCCGATACGCAGTATTTT,CSARQTIAGSDTQYF
NA,TRBV5-1,TRBJ2-7,NA,TGCGCCAGCAGCTTGGAAGCCGAGCTCGAGCAGTACTTC,CASSLEAELEQYF
TRBD1,TRBV5-1,TRBJ1-1,few,TGCGCCAGCAGCTTCGGGACAGTGAACACTGAAGCTTTCTTT,CASSFGTVNTEAFF
TRBD1,TRBV25-1,TRBJ2-4,NA,TGTGCCAGCAGTGAATCCGGGACAGGGAACATTCAGTACTTC,CASSESGTGNIQYF
TRBD2,TRBV20-1,TRBJ2-1,few,TGCAGTGCTCTCTCGACTAGCCCGAGCTCCTACAATGAGCAGTTCTTC,CSALSTSPSSYNEQFF